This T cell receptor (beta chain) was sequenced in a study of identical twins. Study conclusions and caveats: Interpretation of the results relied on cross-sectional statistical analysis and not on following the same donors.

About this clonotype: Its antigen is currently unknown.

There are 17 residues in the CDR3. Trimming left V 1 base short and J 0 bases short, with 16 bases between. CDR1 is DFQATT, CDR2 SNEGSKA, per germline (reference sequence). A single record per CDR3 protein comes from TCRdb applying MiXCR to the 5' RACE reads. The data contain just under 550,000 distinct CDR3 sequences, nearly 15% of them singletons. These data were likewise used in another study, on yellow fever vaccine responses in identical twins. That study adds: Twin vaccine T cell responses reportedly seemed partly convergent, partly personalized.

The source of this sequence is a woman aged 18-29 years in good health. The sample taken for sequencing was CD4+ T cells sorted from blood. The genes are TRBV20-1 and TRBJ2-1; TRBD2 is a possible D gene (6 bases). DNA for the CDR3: TGCAGTGCTAGAGTGGTTACGAGGGGAGGCTCCTACAATGAGCAGTTCTTC. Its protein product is CSARVVTRGGSYNEQFF.